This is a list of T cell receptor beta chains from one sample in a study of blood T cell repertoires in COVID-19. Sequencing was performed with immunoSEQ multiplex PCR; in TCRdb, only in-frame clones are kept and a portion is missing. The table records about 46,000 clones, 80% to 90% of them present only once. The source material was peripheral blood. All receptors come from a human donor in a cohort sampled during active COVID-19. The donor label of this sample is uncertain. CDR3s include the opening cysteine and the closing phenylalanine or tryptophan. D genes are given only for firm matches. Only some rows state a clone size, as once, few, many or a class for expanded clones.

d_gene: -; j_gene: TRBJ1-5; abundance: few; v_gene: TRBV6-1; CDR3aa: CASSEGHSNQPQHF; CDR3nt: TGTGCCAGCAGTGAAGGACACTCCAATCAGCCCCAGCATTTT
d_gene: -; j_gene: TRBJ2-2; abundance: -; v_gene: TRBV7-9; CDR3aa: CASSLSRDLNTGELFF; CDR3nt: TGTGCCAGCAGCTTAAGTCGTGACTTAAACACCGGGGAGCTGTTTTTT
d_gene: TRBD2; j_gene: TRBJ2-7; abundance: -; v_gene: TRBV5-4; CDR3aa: CASSLGGAGGPYEQYF; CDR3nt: TGTGCCAGCAGCTTGGGGGGAGCGGGGGGTCCCTACGAGCAGTACTTC
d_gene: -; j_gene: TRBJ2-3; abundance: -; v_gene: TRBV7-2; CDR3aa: CASSSDRRTQYF; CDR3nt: TGTGCCAGCAGCTCAGACAGACGTACGCAGTATTTT
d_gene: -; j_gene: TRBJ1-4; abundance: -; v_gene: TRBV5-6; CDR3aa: CASSPRQEKLFF; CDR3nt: TGTGCCAGCAGCCCCCGACAGGAAAAACTGTTTTTT
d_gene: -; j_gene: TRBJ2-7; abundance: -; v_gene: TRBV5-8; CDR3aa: CASTPQDSLYEQYF; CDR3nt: TGTGCCAGCACCCCCCAGGACAGCCTCTACGAGCAGTACTTC
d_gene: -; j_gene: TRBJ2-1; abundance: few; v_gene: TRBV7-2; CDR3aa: CASSPVGSNYNEQFF; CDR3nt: TGTGCCAGCAGCCCTGTAGGTTCCAACTATAATGAGCAGTTCTTC
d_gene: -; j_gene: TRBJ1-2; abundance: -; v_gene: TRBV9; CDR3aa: CASQKAGLGYTF; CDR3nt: TGTGCCAGCCAAAAGGCAGGGTTGGGCTACACCTTC
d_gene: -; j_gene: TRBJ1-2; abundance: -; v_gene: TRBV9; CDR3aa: CASSVGERGNGYTF; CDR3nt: TGTGCCAGCAGCGTAGGTGAAAGGGGAAACGGCTACACCTTC
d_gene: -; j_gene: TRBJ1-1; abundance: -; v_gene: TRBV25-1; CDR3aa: CASSHGGARTEAFF; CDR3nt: TGTGCCAGCAGTCATGGGGGGGCCAGGACTGAAGCTTTCTTT
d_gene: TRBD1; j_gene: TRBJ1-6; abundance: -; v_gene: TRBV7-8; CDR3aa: CASRMGQKNSPLHF; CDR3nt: TGTGCCAGCAGGATGGGACAGAAAAATTCACCCCTCCACTTT
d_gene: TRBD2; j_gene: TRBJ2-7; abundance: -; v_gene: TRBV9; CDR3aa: CASSETTSGGYEQYF; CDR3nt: TGTGCCAGCAGCGAGACTACTAGCGGGGGGTACGAGCAGTACTTC
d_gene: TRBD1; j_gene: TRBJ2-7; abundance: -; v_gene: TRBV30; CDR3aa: CAWSVSGTGPYEQYF; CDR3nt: TGTGCCTGGAGTGTCTCCGGGACAGGGCCCTACGAGCAGTACTTC
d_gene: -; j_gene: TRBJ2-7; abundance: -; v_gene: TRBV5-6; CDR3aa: CASSSSYEQYF; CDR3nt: TGTGCCAGCAGCTCATCCTACGAGCAGTACTTC
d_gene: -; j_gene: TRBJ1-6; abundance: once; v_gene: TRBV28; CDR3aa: CASSLLSGDSPLHF; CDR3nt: TGTGCCAGCAGTTTATTATCAGGGGATTCACCCCTCCACTTT
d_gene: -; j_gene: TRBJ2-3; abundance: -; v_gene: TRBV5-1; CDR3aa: CASSLVQAARTDTQYF; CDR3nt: TGCGCCAGCAGCTTGGTCCAGGCAGCACGCACAGATACGCAGTATTTT
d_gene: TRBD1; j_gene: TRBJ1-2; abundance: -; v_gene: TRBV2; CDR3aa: CASREGQGRNYGYTF; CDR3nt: TGTGCCAGCAGGGAGGGACAGGGCAGAAACTATGGCTACACCTTC
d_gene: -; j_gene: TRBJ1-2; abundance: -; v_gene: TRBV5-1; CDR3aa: CASSLAGNYGYTF; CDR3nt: TGCGCCAGCAGCTTGGCGGGGAACTATGGCTACACCTTC
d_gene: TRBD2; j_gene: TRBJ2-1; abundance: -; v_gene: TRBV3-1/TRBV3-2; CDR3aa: CASSQLAGGYNEQFF; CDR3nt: TGTGCCAGCAGCCAGTTAGCGGGGGGATACAATGAGCAGTTCTTC
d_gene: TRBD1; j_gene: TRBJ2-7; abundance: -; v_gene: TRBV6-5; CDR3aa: CASSYSGQGRGDEQYF; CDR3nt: TGTGCCAGCAGTTACTCGGGACAGGGACGGGGCGACGAGCAGTACTTC
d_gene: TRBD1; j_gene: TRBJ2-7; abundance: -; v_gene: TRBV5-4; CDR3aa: CASSFGTGEWQYF; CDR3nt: TGTGCCAGCAGCTTTGGGACAGGGGAATGGCAGTACTTC
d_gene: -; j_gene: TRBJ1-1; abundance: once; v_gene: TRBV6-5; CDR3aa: CASSYRRDGKAFF; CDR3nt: TGTGCCAGCAGTTACCGGCGGGATGGCAAAGCTTTCTTT
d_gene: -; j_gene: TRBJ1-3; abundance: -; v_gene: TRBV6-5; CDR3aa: CASSYSGLSGNTIYF; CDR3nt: TGTGCCAGCAGTTACTCGGGGCTCTCTGGAAACACCATATATTTT
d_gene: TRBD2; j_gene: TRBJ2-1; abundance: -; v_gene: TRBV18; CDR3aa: CASSPPQLAGAGNEQFF; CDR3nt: TGTGCCAGCTCACCACCCCAACTAGCGGGGGCGGGTAATGAGCAGTTCTTC
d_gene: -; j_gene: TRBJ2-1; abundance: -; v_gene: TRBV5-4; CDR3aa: CASSPFGSGRGEQFF; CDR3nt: TGTGCCAGCAGCCCCTTTGGTAGCGGTCGTGGTGAGCAGTTCTTC
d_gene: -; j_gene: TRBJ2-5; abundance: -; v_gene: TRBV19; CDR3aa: CASSGQVALTQYF; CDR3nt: TGTGCCAGTAGTGGACAAGTGGCTTTGACCCAGTACTTC
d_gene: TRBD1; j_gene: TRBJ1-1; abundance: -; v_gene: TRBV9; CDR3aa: CASSPRTGRPEAFF; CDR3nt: TGTGCCAGCAGCCCCCGGACAGGGCGGCCTGAAGCTTTCTTT
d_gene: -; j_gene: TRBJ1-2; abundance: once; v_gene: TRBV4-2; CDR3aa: CASRPDGDYGYTF; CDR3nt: TGTGCCAGCAGGCCTGACGGGGACTATGGCTACACCTTC
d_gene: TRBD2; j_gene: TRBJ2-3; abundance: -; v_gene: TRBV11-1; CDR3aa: CASSDGTSQFTDTQYF; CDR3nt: TGTGCCAGCAGCGACGGGACTAGCCAATTCACAGATACGCAGTATTTT
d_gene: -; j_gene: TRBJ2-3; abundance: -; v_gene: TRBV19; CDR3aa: CASSIAGGRWADTQYF; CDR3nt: TGTGCCAGTAGTATAGCGGGGGGCCGGTGGGCAGATACGCAGTATTTT
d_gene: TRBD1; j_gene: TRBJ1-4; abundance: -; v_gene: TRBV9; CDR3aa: CASSSGQGAVEKLFF; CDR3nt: TGTGCCAGCAGCAGCGGACAGGGGGCTGTTGAAAAACTGTTTTTT
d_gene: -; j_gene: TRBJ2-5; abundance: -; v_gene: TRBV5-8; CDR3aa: CASSRGTGYETQYF; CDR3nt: TGTGCCAGCAGTCGTGGGACTGGGTACGAGACCCAGTACTTC
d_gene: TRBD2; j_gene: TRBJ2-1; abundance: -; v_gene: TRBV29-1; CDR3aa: CSVRLAGGNYNEQFF; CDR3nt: TGCAGCGTAAGACTAGCGGGGGGGAACTACAATGAGCAGTTCTTC
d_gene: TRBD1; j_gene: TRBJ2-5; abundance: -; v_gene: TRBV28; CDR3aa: CASRRGDRGIKETQYF; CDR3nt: TGTGCCAGCAGAAGGGGGGACAGGGGCATTAAAGAGACCCAGTACTTC
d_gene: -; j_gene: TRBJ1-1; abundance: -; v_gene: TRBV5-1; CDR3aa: CASSLEGRAEAFF; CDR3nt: TGCGCCAGCAGCTTGGAAGGTCGGGCTGAAGCTTTCTTT
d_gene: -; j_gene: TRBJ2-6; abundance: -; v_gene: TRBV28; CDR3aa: CASSPLLSGANVLTF; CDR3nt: TGTGCCAGCAGCCCTCTCTTATCTGGGGCCAACGTCCTGACTTTC
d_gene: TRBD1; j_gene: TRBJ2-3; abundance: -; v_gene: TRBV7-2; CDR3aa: CASSRDRGTDTQYF; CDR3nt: TGTGCCAGCAGCCGGGACAGGGGCACAGATACGCAGTATTTT
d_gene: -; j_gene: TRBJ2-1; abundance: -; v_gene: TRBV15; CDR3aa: CATSRDLGLRTYNEQFF; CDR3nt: TGTGCCACCAGCAGAGATCTTGGACTTAGAACCTACAATGAGCAGTTCTTC
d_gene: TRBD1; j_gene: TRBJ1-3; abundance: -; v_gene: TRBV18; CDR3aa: CASSPPGTGGRSGTIYF; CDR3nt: TGTGCCAGCTCACCTCCCGGGACAGGGGGTCGGAGCGGCACCATATATTTT
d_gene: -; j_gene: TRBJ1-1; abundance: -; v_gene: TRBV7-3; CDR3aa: CASSSPGNTEAFF; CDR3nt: TGTGCCAGCAGCTCGCCGGGGAACACTGAAGCTTTCTTT
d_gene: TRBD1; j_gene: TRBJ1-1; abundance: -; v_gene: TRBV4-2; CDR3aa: CASSQLQGGRTEAFF; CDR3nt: TGTGCCAGCAGCCAACTGCAGGGGGGTCGCACTGAAGCTTTCTTT
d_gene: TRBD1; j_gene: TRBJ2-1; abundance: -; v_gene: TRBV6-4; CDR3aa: CASRRSGTGDYNEQFF; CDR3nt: TGTGCCAGCAGAAGGTCTGGGACAGGTGACTACAATGAGCAGTTCTTC
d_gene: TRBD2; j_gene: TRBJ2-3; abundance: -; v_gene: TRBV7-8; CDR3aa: CASSLSGGTDTQYF; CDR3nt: TGTGCCAGCAGCCTGAGCGGGGGAACAGATACGCAGTATTTT
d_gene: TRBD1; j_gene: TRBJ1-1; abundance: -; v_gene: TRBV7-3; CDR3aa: CASSNQGGTEAFF; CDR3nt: TGTGCCAGCAGTAATCAGGGGGGCACTGAAGCTTTCTTT
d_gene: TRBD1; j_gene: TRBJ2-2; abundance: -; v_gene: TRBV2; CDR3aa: CASIPRQGANTGELFF; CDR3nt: TGTGCCAGCATCCCCCGGCAGGGGGCGAACACCGGGGAGCTGTTTTTT
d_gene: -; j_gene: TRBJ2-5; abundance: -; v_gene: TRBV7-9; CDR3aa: CASSRGAVETQYF; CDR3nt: TGTGCCAGCAGTCGGGGGGCGGTCGAGACCCAGTACTTC